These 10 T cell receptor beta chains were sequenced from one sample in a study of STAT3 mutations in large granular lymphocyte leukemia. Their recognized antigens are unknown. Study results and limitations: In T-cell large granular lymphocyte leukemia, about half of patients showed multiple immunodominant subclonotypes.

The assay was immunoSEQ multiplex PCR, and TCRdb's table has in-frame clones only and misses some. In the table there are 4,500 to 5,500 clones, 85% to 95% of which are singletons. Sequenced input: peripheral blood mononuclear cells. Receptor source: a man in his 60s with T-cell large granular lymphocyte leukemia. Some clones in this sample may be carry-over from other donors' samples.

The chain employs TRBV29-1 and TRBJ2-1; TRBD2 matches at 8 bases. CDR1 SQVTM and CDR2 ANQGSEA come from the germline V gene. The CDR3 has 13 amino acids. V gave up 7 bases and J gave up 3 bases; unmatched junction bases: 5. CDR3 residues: CSASGRGYNEQFF. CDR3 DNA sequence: TGCAGCGCAAGCGGGAGAGGCTACAATGAGCAGTTCTTC.

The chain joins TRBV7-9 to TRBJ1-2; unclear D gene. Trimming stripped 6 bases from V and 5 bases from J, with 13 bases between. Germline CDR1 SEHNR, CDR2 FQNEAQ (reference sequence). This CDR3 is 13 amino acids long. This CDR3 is CASRDSFAYGYTF. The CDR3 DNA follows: TGTGCCAGCAGGGACTCCTTTGCTTATGGCTACACCTTC.

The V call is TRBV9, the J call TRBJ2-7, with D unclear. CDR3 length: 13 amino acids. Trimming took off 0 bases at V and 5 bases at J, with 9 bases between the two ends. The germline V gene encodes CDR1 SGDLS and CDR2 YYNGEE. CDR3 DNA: TGTGCCAGCAGCGTAGAAGGTGGAAACGAGCAGTACTTC. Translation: CASSVEGGNEQYF.

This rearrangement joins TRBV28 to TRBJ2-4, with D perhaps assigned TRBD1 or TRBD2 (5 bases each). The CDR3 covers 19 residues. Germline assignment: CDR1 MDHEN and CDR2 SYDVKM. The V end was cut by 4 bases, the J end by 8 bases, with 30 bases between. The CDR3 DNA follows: TGTGCCAGCAGTTCGCTTGCCCCAGACCTGGGCCAATTGGGGGACATTCAGTACTTC. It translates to CASSSLAPDLGQLGDIQYF.

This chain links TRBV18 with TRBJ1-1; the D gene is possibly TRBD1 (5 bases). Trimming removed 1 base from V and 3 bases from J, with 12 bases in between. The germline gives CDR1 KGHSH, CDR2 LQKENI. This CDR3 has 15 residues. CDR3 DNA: TGTGCCAGCTCACCACAACGGGACTCGGACACTGAAGCTTTCTTT. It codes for CASSPQRDSDTEAFF.

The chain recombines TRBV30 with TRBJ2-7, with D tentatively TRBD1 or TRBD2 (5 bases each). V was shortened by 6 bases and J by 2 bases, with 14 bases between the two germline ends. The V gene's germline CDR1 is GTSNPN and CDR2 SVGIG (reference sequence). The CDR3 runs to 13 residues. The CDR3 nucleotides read TGTGCCTGCCAACGGGACCGCCCCTACGAGCAGTACTTC. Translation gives CACQRDRPYEQYF.

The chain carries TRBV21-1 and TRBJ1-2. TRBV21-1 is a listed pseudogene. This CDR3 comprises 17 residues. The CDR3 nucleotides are TGTGCCAGCAGCAAAGGACGGGGGACATCCGAAAACCATGGCTACACCTTC. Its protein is CASSKGRGTSENHGYTF.

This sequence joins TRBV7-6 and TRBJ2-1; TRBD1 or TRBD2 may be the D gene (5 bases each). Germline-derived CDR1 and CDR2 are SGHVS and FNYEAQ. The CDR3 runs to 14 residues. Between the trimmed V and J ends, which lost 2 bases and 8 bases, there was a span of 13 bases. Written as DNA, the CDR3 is TGTGCCAGCAGCTTATTAGCAGGGACCGATGAGCAGTTCTTC. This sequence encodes CASSLLAGTDEQFF.

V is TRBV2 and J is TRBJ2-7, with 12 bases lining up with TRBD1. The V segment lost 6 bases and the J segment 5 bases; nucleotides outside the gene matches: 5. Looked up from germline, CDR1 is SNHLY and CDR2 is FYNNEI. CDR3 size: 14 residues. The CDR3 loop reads CASRGDRGLNEQYF. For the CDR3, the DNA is TGTGCCAGCAGGGGGGACAGGGGGCTAAACGAGCAGTACTTC. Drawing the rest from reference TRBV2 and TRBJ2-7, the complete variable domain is EPEVTQTPSHQVTQMGQEVILRCVPISNHLYFYWYRQILGQKVEFLVSFYNNEISEKSEIFDDQFSVERPDGSNFTLKIRSTKLEDSAMYFCASRGDRGLNEQYFGPGTRLTVT.

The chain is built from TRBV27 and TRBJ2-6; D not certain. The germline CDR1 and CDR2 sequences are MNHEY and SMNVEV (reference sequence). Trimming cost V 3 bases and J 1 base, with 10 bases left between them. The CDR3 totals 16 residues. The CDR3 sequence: CASSLSEMSGANVLTF. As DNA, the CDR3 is TGTGCCAGCAGTTTGTCCGAGATGTCTGGGGCCAACGTCCTGACTTTC.